This T cell receptor beta chain was identified during a study of CD8 T cells in ankylosing spondylitis. Study findings and constraints: Typical of ankylosing spondylitis blood, it appeared, was a TCR beta motif of eight highly homologous variants. The authors found the disease-linked clones to be CD8+ and relatively rare in peripheral blood.

About this clonotype itself: What it binds is unknown.

Using its own MiXCR run on the 5' RACE reads, TCRdb lists one record per CDR3 protein. The sample has about 390,000 distinct CDR3 sequences; 20% to 25% are singletons. V dropped 1 base and J dropped 4 bases, with 15 bases sitting between them. The CDR3 is made up of 16 amino acids. Germline V gives CDR1 SGHRS, CDR2 YFSETQ. Sequenced input: blood, either unsorted or a sorted T cell fraction (not recorded which). The TCR was taken from a male donor with ankylosing spondylitis. The chain has TRBV5-1 and TRBJ2-1; a weak D match, TRBD1 (5 bases). The CDR3 DNA reads TGCGCCAGCAGCTTGACAGGAGCCCTCGATTACAATGAGCAGTTCTTC. Protein sequence: CASSLTGALDYNEQFF.